These 5 T cell receptor beta chains share one sample of origin, sequenced in a study of blood T cell repertoires in COVID-19 (dated by TCRdb to 2019 to 2021). Library creation used the immunoSEQ multiplex PCR assay. This is the immuneACCESS table as TCRdb keeps it, with only in-frame sequences that have V and J called. A part of the clones is gone; compared with another copy, unresolved V genes explain less than half, and the rest is unexplained. In this sample the table shows 150,000 or so clones, almost 70% of which occur a single time. 1.9% of the sample is held by the ten biggest clonotypes. The source material was peripheral blood. These TCRs come from a woman in her 70s with acute or convalescent COVID-19.

V and J are TRBV19 and TRBJ2-2; 12 positions match TRBD2. V gave up 1 base and J gave up 6 bases; unmatched junction bases: 0. CDR3 size: 15 residues. CDR1 and CDR2 (germline): LNHDA, SQIVND (reference sequence). This CDR3 reads CASSIGLAGAGELFF. The CDR3 DNA reads as TGTGCCAGTAGTATAGGACTAGCGGGAGCCGGGGAGCTGTTTTTT.

This sequence joins TRBV14 and TRBJ2-1; 9 nucleotides agree with TRBD2. After removal of 6 bases from V and 2 bases from J, the junction contained 2 bases not matched to a gene. CDR1 SGHDN and CDR2 FVKESK come from the germline V gene. This CDR3 is built from 14 residues. For the CDR3, the DNA is TGTGCCAGCAGTCGACTAGCGGCCTACAATGAGCAGTTCTTC. This translates into CASSRLAAYNEQFF.

This clone was picked up a small number of times. This chain connects TRBV7-9 to TRBJ2-1; possible D gene TRBD1, 5 bases. V was shortened by 5 bases and J by 6 bases, with 17 bases between the two germline ends. This CDR3 has 15 residues. Germline CDR1 SEHNR, CDR2 FQNEAQ (reference sequence). CDR3 sequence reads: CASSPRGKWGNEQFF. In nucleotides, the CDR3 is TGTGCCAGCAGCCCAAGGGGAAAGTGGGGCAATGAGCAGTTCTTC.

This clone was detected many times. The chain recombines TRBV29-1 with TRBJ2-1; D is possibly TRBD2 (6 bases). V gave up 7 bases and J gave up 3 bases, with 16 bases separating them. This CDR3 is 14 amino acids long. Germline loops: CDR1 SQVTM, CDR2 ANQGSEA. The CDR3 DNA reads as TGCAGCGCTAAGAGGGCTAGCGACTACAATGAGCAGTTCTTC. Residues: CSAKRASDYNEQFF.

The rearrangement joins TRBV11-2 to TRBJ2-3, with 9 bases fitting TRBD2. The CDR3 runs to 16 residues. The V gene's germline CDR1 is SGHAT and CDR2 FQNNGV. The V and J ends lost 3 bases and 4 bases, in that order; junction bases with no gene match: 8. CDR3 region: CASSLAPGLASDTQYF. DNA of the CDR3: TGTGCCAGCAGCTTGGCTCCGGGACTAGCATCAGATACGCAGTATTTT.